This T cell receptor beta chain comes out of a study of beta chain features in type 1 diabetes. Details on this clone: Its antigen is as yet unknown.

Findings and caveats of the study: Patients and controls would be equally affected if PCR favored shorter templates. TCRB repertoires of naive, central memory and Treg cells appeared more similar among patients than among healthy donors.

The length of the CDR3 is 13 residues. With 2 bases removed from V and 5 bases from J, the gap between germline ends came to 9 bases. CDR1 and CDR2 (germline): SGHTA, FQGNSA. Isolated RNA was reverse transcribed in full, so expressed TCRB transcripts were sequenced. Assay used: immunoSEQ multiplex PCR; TCRdb lists only in-frame clones, some missing. The data hold 400,000 to 500,000 clones, with around 14% observed a single time. The source material was naive CD4+ T cells from blood. This receptor was obtained from a man under 40 in good health. The rearrangement joins TRBV7-2 to TRBJ2-5, with unresolved D. CDR3 amino acids: CASSLRPRETQYF. CDR3 bases: TGTGCCAGCAGCTTACGTCCACGTGAGACCCAGTACTTC.